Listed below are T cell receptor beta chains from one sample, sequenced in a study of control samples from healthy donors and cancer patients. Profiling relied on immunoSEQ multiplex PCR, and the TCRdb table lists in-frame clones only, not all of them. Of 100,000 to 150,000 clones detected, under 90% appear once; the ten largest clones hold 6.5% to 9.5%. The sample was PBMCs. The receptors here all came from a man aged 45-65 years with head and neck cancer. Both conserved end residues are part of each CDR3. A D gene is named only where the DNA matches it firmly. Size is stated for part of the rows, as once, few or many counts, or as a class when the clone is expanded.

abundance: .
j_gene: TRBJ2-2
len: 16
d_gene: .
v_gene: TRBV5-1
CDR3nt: TGCGCCAGCAGCCCCGAGGCCGGGACGAACACCGGGGAGCTGTTTTTT
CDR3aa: CASSPEAGTNTGELFF

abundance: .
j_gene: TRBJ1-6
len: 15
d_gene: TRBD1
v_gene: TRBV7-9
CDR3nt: TGTGCCAGCAGCTTGGTACAGGGGGCGGGTTCACCCCTCCACTTT
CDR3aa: CASSLVQGAGSPLHF

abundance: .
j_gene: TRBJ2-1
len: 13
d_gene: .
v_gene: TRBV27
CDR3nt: TGTGCCAGCAGTTTGAGACAGCAGGATGAGCAGTTCTTC
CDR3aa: CASSLRQQDEQFF

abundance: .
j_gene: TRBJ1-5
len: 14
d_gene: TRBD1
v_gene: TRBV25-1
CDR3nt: TGTGCCAGCAGGGGGGACAGTCTCGGTCAGCCCCAGCATTTT
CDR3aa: CASRGDSLGQPQHF

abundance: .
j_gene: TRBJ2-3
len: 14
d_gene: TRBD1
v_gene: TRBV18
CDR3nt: TGTGCCAGCTCACCCGGGACAGGGGCAGATACGCAGTATTTT
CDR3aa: CASSPGTGADTQYF

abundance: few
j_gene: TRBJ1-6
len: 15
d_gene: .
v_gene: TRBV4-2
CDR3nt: TGTGCCAGCAGCCAATACAGGGAGGTTAATTCACCCCTCCACTTT
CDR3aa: CASSQYREVNSPLHF

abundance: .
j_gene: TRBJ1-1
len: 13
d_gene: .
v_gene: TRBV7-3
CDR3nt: TGTGCCAGCAGCTTAGGTGGCGGCGAGGAGGCTTTCTTT
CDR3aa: CASSLGGGEEAFF

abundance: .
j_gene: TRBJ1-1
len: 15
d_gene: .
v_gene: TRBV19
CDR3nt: TGTGCCAGTAGTCCCTTCCAGGTTGGGGACACTGAAGCTTTCTTT
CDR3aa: CASSPFQVGDTEAFF

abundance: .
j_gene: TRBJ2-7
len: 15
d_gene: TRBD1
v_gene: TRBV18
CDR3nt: TGTGCCAGCTCACTTGGACAGGGGGACACGTACGAGCAGTACTTC
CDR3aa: CASSLGQGDTYEQYF

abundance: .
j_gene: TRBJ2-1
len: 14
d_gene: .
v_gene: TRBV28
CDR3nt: TGTGCCAGCAGTGTTACTGTAGGTTACAATGAGCAGTTCTTC
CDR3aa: CASSVTVGYNEQFF

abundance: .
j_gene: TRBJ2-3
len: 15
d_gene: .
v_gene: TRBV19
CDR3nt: TGTGCCAGTAGTATATCCGGGACACATATGGATACGCAGTATTTT
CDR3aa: CASSISGTHMDTQYF

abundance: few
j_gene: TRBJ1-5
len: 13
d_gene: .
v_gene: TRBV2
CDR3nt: TGTGCCAGCAAAGGAGATAGCAATCAGCCCCAGCATTTT
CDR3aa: CASKGDSNQPQHF

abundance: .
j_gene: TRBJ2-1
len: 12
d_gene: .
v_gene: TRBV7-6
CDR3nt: TGTGCCAGCAGCTTATCTAGGAAAGAGCAGTTCTTC
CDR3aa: CASSLSRKEQFF

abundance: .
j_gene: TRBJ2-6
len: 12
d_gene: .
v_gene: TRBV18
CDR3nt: TGTGCCAGCTCCCCCTCAGCCAACGTCCTGACTTTC
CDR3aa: CASSPSANVLTF

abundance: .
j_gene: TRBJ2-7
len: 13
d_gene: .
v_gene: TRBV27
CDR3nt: TGTGCCAGCAGTTTTCAGGGGACCTACGAGCAGTACTTC
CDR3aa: CASSFQGTYEQYF

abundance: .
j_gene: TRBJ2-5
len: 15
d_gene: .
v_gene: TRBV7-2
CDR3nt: TGTGCCAGCAGCCGCCGTAACAGGGTCCAAGAGACCCAGTACTTC
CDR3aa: CASSRRNRVQETQYF

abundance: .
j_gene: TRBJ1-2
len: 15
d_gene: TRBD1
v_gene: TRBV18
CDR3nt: TGTGCCAGCTCACCTGCCAGGGGGCAGGACTATGGCTACACCTTC
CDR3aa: CASSPARGQDYGYTF

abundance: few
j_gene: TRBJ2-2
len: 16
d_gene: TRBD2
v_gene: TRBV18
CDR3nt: TGTGCCAGCTCACCACCCGGGACTACTTCCACCGGGGAGCTGTTTTTT
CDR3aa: CASSPPGTTSTGELFF

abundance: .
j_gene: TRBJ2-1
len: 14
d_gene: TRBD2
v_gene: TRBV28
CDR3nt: TGTGCCAGCAGTGGGACTAGCGACTACAATGAGCAGTTCTTC
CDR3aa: CASSGTSDYNEQFF

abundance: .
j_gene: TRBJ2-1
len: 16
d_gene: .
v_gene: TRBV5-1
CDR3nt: TGCGCCAGCAGCTTGGCCGCGCGGGTAAACTACAATGAGCAGTTCTTC
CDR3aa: CASSLAARVNYNEQFF

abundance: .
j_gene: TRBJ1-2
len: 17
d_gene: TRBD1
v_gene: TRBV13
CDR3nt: TGTGCCAGCAGCTTAGGAGGACAGGGGCCCGTTAACTATGGCTACACCTTC
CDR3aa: CASSLGGQGPVNYGYTF

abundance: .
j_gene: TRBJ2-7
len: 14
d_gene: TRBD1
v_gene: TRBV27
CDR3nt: TGTGCCAGCAGTTTCAAAACGACAGGGCTCGAGCAGTACTTC
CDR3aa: CASSFKTTGLEQYF

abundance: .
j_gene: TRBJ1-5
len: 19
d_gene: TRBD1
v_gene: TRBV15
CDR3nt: TGTGCCACCAGCAGAGATCTGACAGGGTTGGAGGAGGCGGGTCAGCCCCAGCATTTT
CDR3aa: CATSRDLTGLEEAGQPQHF

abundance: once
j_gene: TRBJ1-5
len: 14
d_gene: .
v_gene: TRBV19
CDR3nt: TGTGCCAGTAGTATGGGGGAAGGGAACGGGCCCCAGCATTTT
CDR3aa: CASSMGEGNGPQHF

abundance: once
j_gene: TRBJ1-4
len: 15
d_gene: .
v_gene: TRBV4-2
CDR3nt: TGTGCCAGCAGCCAGGCTCAGGGGAAAGAGGAAAAACTGTTTTTT
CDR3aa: CASSQAQGKEEKLFF

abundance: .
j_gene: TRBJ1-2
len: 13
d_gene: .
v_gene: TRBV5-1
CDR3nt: TGCGCCAGTAGTTTTTGGGGTACGGAAGGCTACACCTTC
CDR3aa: CASSFWGTEGYTF

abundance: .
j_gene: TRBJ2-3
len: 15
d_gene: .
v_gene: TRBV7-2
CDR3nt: TGTGCCAGCAGCACGGACGCCTCTCGCACAGATACGCAGTATTTT
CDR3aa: CASSTDASRTDTQYF

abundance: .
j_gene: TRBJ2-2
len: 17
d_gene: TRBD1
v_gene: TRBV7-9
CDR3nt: TGTGCCAGCAGCTTAGCAGGGACAGGGGCGAACACCGGGGAGCTGTTTTTT
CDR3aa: CASSLAGTGANTGELFF

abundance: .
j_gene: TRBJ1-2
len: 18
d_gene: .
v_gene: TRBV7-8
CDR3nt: TGTGCCAGCAGCTTAGCAAGGGACCCAACAGGGTATAACTATGGCTACACCTTC
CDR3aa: CASSLARDPTGYNYGYTF

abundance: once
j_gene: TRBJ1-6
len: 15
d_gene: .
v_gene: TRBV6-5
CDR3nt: TGTGCCAGCAGTTACTCGGCATCAGGGAGTTCACCCCTCCACTTT
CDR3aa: CASSYSASGSSPLHF

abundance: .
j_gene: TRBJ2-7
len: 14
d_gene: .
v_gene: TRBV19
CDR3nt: TGTGCCAGTAGTATTGCGGGTGGAGGCTACGAGCAGTACTTC
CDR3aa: CASSIAGGGYEQYF

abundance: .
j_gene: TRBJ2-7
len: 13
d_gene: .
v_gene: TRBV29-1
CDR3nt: TGCAGCGCAGGACAGTCGATTAACTACGAGCAGTACTTC
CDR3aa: CSAGQSINYEQYF

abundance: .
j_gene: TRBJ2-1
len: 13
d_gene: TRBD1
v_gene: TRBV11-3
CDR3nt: TGTGCCAGCAGCTCCCCGACAGGGAATGAGCAGTTCTTC
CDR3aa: CASSSPTGNEQFF

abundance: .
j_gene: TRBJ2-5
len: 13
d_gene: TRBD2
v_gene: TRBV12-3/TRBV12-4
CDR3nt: TGTGCCAGCAGCGGGACTAGCGTAGAGACCCAGTACTTC
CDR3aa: CASSGTSVETQYF

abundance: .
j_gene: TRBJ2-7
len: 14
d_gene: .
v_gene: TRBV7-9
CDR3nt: TGTGCCAGCAGCCCCCCTGCGGCGGGTTACGAGCAGTACTTC
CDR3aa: CASSPPAAGYEQYF

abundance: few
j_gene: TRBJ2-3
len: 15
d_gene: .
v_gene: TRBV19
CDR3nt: TGTGCCAGTAGTACCGGGGGATGGGGGACAGATACGCAGTATTTT
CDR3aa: CASSTGGWGTDTQYF

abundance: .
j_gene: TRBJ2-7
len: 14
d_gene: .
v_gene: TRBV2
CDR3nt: TGTGCCAGCAGGGGGCGGGTGTTCAACTACGAGCAGTACTTC
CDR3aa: CASRGRVFNYEQYF

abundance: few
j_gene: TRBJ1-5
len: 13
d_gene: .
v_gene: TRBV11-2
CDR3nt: TGTGCCAGCAGCTTAGAATCCAAGCAGCCCCAGCATTTT
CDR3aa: CASSLESKQPQHF

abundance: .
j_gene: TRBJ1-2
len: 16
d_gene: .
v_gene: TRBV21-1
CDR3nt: TGTGCCAGCAGCAAAGGAGATTATCAGGGACTATATGGCTACACCTTC
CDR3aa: CASSKGDYQGLYGYTF

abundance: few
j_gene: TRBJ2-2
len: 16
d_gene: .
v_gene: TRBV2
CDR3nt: TGTGCCAGCAGACCAAACAGGGCTTCCCACACCGGGGAGCTGTTTTTT
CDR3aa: CASRPNRASHTGELFF

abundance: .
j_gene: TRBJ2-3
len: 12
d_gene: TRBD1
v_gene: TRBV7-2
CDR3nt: TGTGCCAGCAGCCTAGACAGGGGAGCGCAGTATTTT
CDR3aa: CASSLDRGAQYF

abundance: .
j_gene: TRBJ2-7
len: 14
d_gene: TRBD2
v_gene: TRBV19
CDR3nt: TGTGCCAGTAGTATGACTAGCGGGAACTACGAGCAGTACTTC
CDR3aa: CASSMTSGNYEQYF

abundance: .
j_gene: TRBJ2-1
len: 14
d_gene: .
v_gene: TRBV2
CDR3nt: TGTGCCAGCAAACCTGGACCGCAAAACAATGAGCAGTTCTTC
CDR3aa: CASKPGPQNNEQFF

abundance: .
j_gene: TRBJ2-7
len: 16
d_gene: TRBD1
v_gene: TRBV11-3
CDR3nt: TGTGCCAGCAGCTTAGATAGCGACAGGGCGGCCCACGAGCAGTACTTC
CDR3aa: CASSLDSDRAAHEQYF

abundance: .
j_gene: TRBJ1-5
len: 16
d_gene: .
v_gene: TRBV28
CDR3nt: TGTGCCAGCAGTTTAATCTCGGAGTCGAGCAATCAGCCCCAGCATTTT
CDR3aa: CASSLISESSNQPQHF

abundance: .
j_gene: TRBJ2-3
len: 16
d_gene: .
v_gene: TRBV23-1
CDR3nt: TGCGCCAGCAGTCAATCGAACAGGGAGAGCACAGATACGCAGTATTTT
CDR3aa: CASSQSNRESTDTQYF

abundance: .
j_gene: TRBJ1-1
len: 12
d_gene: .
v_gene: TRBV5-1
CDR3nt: TGCGCCAGCAGCTTGAAGAACACTGAAGCTTTCTTT
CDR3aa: CASSLKNTEAFF

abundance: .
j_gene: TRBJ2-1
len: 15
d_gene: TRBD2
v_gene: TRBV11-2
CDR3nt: TGTGCCAGCAGCTACGACGGGGGGGTACGAAGTGAGCAGTTCTTC
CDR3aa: CASSYDGGVRSEQFF

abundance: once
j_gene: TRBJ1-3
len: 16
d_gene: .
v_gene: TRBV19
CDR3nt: TGTGCCAGTAGACCGACGGGGAGGAGGTCTGGAAACACCATATATTTT
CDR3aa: CASRPTGRRSGNTIYF

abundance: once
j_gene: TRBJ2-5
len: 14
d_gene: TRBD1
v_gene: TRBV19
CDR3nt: TGTGCCAGTAGTAACACAGGGGTGGGAGAGACCCAGTACTTC
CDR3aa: CASSNTGVGETQYF

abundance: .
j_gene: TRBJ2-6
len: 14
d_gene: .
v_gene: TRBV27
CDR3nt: TGTGCCAGTTCAGACTTCTCTGGGGCCAACGTCCTGACTTTC
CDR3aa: CASSDFSGANVLTF

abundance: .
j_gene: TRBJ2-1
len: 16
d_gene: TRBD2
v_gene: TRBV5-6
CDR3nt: TGTGCCAGCAGCTTGGCCCTAGCGGGAGTATTCAATGAGCAGTTCTTC
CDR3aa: CASSLALAGVFNEQFF

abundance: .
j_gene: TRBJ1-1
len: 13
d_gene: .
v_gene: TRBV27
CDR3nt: TGTGCCAGCAGTTTATTAGGGCAGCCTGAAGCTTTCTTT
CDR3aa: CASSLLGQPEAFF

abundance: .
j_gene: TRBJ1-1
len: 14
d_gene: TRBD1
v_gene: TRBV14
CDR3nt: TGTGCCAGCAGCCCGGACAGGGGGTTTACTGAAGCTTTCTTT
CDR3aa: CASSPDRGFTEAFF

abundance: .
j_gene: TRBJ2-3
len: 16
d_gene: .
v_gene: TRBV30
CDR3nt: TGTGCCTGGAGTGTCCGGTCCGGGACTCGCACAGATACGCAGTATTTT
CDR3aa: CAWSVRSGTRTDTQYF